The clone carrying this T cell receptor beta chain has a count of ten or more. Antigen: not known. Template material for amplifying TCR beta CDR3 regions consisted of RNA transcripts. With the HTBI primer set, the TCR CDR3 went through a first round of RT-PCR. TCRdb reprocessed the multiplex PCR reads with MiXCR, giving one entry per CDR3 protein. This sample has almost 600,000 distinct CDR3 sequences, with approximately 15% found just once. The source of the sample is a study of T cells in Graves' hyperthyroidism and ophthalmopathy. Study overall: Peripheral blood draws took place at initial diagnosis, ahead of any treatment.

A sample of blood taken at first hyperthyroidism diagnosis preceded any ophthalmopathy symptoms. In germline, CDR1 is DFQATT, CDR2 SNEGSKA (reference sequence). CDR3 length equals 11 residues. V was pared by 4 bases and J by 8 bases, with 9 bases between. Regarding the study as a whole: Ophthalmopathy cases were set apart from stable hyperthyroidism by a 13 V-J model. Most expanded thyroid clonotypes above 0.001 recurred in blood.

The chain carries TRBV20-1 and TRBJ1-3; D unclear. The material sequenced was blood. The source of this sequence is a woman aged 30 to 39 with Graves' hyperthyroidism that later progressed to Graves' ophthalmopathy. The CDR3 nucleotides are TGCAGTGCTAAGGTCTGGGACACCATATATTTT. Protein: CSAKVWDTIYF.